Shown below are 15 T cell receptor beta chains from a single sample sequenced in a study of T cell responses to AZD1222 COVID-19 vaccine. Sequencing used immunoSEQ multiplex PCR; TCRdb keeps in-frame clones, though not all of them. The sample records roughly 120,000 clones, 75% to 95% being singletons. Sequencing used peripheral blood, obtained on day 0 of AZD1222 vaccination. The receptors shown here come from an adult in good health.

The CDR3 DNA is TGCGCCAGCAATATAGGCGGCGTTTCCTACGAGCAGTACTTC. Translating gives CASNIGGVSYEQYF. The genes are TRBV10-2 and TRBJ2-7; D is unclear. With 7 bases removed from V and 1 base from J, the gap between germline ends came to 14 bases. The CDR3 sequence is 14 residues long. Per germline, CDR1 WSHSY and CDR2 SAAADI.

V and J are TRBV5-1 and TRBJ1-1; possibly TRBD1 for D (6 bases). CDR3 length equals 15 residues. Trimming took off 0 bases at V and 4 bases at J, with 13 bases between the two ends. CDR1 and CDR2 from the germline V gene are SGHRS and YFSETQ. As DNA, the CDR3 is TGCGCCAGCAGCTTGGCGGTCGGGGGGCGCACTGAAGCTTTCTTT. The encoded protein is CASSLAVGGRTEAFF.

The V gene is TRBV25-1, the J gene TRBJ1-1; D not certain. V lost 1 base and J 10 bases, leaving 10 bases between the germline ends. CDR1 and CDR2 from the germline V gene are MGHDK and SYGVNS. The CDR3 runs 12 residues. The CDR3 sequence is CASSEFGKGAFF. CDR3 DNA: TGTGCCAGCAGTGAATTCGGGAAGGGAGCTTTCTTT. The full variable domain, with the rest looked up from reference TRBV25-1 and TRBJ1-1, is EADIYQTPRYLVIGTGKKITLECSQTMGHDKMYWYQQDPGMELHLIHYSYGVNSTEKGDLSSESTVSRIRTEHFPLTLESARPSHTSQYLCASSEFGKGAFFGQGTRLTVV.

The V gene is TRBV30, the J gene TRBJ1-1; TRBD1 aligns across 9 bases. Trimming cost V 1 base and J 11 bases; bases outside gene matches: 5. This CDR3 comprises 12 residues. Germline lookup yields CDR1 GTSNPN and CDR2 SVGIG (reference sequence). In DNA form, the CDR3 reads TGTGCCTGGAGTGACAGGACAGGGGAGGCTTTCTTT. As protein: CAWSDRTGEAFF.

J is TRBJ2-7 and V is TRBV19, with TRBD1 matching 7 bases. J lost 6 bases, V lost 6 bases, and 11 bases had no gene match. There are 14 residues in the CDR3. The germline V gene has CDR1 LNHDA and CDR2 SQIVND (reference sequence). The CDR3: CASSQTGPPAEQYF. Written as DNA, the CDR3 is TGTGCCAGTAGCCAGACAGGGCCTCCGGCCGAGCAGTACTTC.

V usage is TRBV9 and J usage is TRBJ2-1, with D possibly being TRBD1 (5 bases). The CDR3 length is 15 residues. Germline values: CDR1 SGDLS, CDR2 YYNGEE. Between the trimmed V and J ends, which lost 0 bases and 7 bases, there was a span of 14 bases. The CDR3 nucleotides read TGTGCCAGCAGCGTAGGGGCCGGGCCAGGGAATGAGCAGTTCTTC. Protein product: CASSVGAGPGNEQFF.

The gene calls are TRBV6-5 and TRBJ2-4, with D perhaps assigned TRBD1 or TRBD2 (5 bases each). V gave up 10 bases and J gave up 5 bases, with 12 bases separating them. Germline V gene sequence: CDR1 MNHEY, CDR2 SVGAGI. This CDR3 is 12 amino acids long. CDR3 sequence (DNA): TGTGCCATAAAAACGGGGCAAAACATTCAGTACTTC. Encoded protein: CAIKTGQNIQYF.

The genes are TRBV18 and TRBJ2-1, with TRBD1 matching 8 bases. This CDR3 has 16 amino acids. In germline, CDR1 is KGHSH, CDR2 LQKENI. The V and J ends lost 0 bases and 8 bases, in that order; junction bases with no gene match: 9. The CDR3 DNA sequence: TGTGCCAGCTCACCACCAGCAGGGGGCTCACGTTATGAGCAGTTCTTC. Protein sequence: CASSPPAGGSRYEQFF. The full variable domain, its missing parts supplied by reference TRBV18 and TRBJ2-1, is NAGVMQNPRHLVRRRGQEARLRCSPMKGHSHVYWYRQLPEEGLKFMVYLQKENIIDESGMPKERFSAEFPKEGPSILRIQQVVRGDSAAYFCASSPPAGGSRYEQFFGPGTRLTVL.

To note about this clone: Germline is not matched at one junction end, which may reflect a read error. The V and J genes are TRBV19 and TRBJ2-1; possibly TRBD2 for D (5 bases). Germline CDR1 and CDR2: LNHDA and SQIVND (reference sequence). The CDR3 loop spans 14 amino acids. The CDR3 coding sequence is TGTGCCATTAGTAGAGATAGCGCGTACAATGAGCAGTTCTTC. Protein sequence: CAISRDSAYNEQFF.

This rearrangement joins TRBV27 to TRBJ1-2; the D gene is possibly TRBD1 (5 bases). The V end lost 5 bases, the J end lost 8 bases, and 18 bases lay between the germline ends. Germline values: CDR1 MNHEY, CDR2 SMNVEV (reference sequence). CDR3 length: 14 residues. The CDR3 loop reads CASSPWGGGRGYTF. DNA for the CDR3: TGTGCCAGCAGTCCATGGGGCGGAGGAAGAGGCTACACCTTC.

This rearrangement joins TRBV5-1 to TRBJ2-3, with D unresolved. Trimming removed 0 bases from V and 10 bases from J, with 9 bases in between. The germline gives CDR1 SGHRS, CDR2 YFSETQ. There are 12 residues in the CDR3. The CDR3 here is CASSLEWDSQYF. DNA for the CDR3: TGCGCCAGCAGCTTGGAGTGGGATTCGCAGTATTTT.

This clone was found a few times. This chain connects TRBV6-6 to TRBJ2-7; 7 bases map to TRBD1. CDR1 is MNHNY, CDR2 SVGAGI, per germline (reference sequence). This CDR3 is built from 13 residues. The V and J ends lost 5 bases and 5 bases, in that order; junction bases with no gene match: 6. In DNA form, the CDR3 reads TGTGCCAGCAGTACACAGGGGAACAACGAGCAGTACTTC. Encoded protein: CASSTQGNNEQYF.

The chain employs TRBV29-1 and TRBJ2-2; TRBD2 matches 13 bases. J lost 5 bases, V lost 3 bases, and 0 bases had no gene match. This CDR3 region has 14 residues. The germline V gene encodes CDR1 SQVTM and CDR2 ANQGSEA. CDR3 DNA sequence: TGCAGCGTTGAGACTAGCGGGAGGACCGGGGAGCTGTTTTTT. Translation gives CSVETSGRTGELFF.

This chain links TRBV2 with TRBJ2-3, with D maybe TRBD1 (5 bases). The CDR3 is 15 residues long. Per germline, CDR1 SNHLY and CDR2 FYNNEI. The ends were cut back, 0 bases at V and 5 bases at J, with 12 bases in the middle. CDR3 sequence (DNA): TGTGCCAGCAGTGAAGCCCGACTCAGGGTAGATACGCAGTATTTT. Protein: CASSEARLRVDTQYF.

The chain employs TRBV6-5 and TRBJ1-6, with D tentatively TRBD1 (5 bases). The CDR3 length is 13 residues. CDR1 and CDR2 (germline): MNHEY, SVGAGI. Trimming shortened V by 7 bases and J by 7 bases, and 11 bases separated the two germline ends. CDR3 in amino acids: CASTPGWNSPLHF. As DNA, the CDR3 is TGTGCCAGCACTCCAGGGTGGAATTCACCCCTCCACTTT.